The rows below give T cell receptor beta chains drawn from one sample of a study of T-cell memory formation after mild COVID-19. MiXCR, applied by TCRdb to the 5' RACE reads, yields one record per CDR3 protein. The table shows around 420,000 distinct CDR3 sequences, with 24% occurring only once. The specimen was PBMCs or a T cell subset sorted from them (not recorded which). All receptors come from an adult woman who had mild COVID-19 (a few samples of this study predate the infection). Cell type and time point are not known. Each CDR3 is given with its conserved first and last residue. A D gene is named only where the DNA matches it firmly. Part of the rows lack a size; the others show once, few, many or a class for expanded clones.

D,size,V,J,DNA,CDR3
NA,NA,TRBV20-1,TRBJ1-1,TGCAGTACCAGGGGCCCTATAATGAACACTGAAGCTTTCTTT,CSTRGPIMNTEAFF
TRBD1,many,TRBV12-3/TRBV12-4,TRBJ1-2,TGTGCCAGCAGTAAGACAACCGGGACAGGTCGATATGGCTACACCTTC,CASSKTTGTGRYGYTF
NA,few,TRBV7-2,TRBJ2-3,TGTGCCAGCAGACACCCGTCTCCGCCTTCTAACACAGATACGCAGTATTTT,CASRHPSPPSNTDTQYF
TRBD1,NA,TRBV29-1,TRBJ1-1,TGCAGCGTTGCCCTGGACAGGGGGTACACTGAAGCTTTCTTT,CSVALDRGYTEAFF
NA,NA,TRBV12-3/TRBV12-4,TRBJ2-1,TGTGCCAGCAGTTCCGTCAGAAATGAGCAGTTCTTC,CASSSVRNEQFF
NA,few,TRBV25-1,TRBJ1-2,TGTGCCAGCTCCCAGGGGACGGGTGGCTACACCTTC,CASSQGTGGYTF
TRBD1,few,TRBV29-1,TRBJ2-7,TGCAGCGTTGACAGGGGGCGAGGGTACGAGCAGTACTTC,CSVDRGRGYEQYF
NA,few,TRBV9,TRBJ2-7,TGTGCCAGCAGCGAGCGCTCGGGACGGGGCGCGGAGCAGTACTTC,CASSERSGRGAEQYF
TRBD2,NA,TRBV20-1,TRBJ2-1,TGCAGTGTCCCACCGGCTAGCGGGAGCGGGGATGAGCAGTTCTTC,CSVPPASGSGDEQFF
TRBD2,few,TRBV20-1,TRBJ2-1,TGCAGTGCTAGAAGCCTAGCGGGAGGATACAATGAGCAGTTCTTC,CSARSLAGGYNEQFF
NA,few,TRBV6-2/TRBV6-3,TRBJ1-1,TGTGCCAGCTATAGCGGCACTGAAGCTTTCTTT,CASYSGTEAFF
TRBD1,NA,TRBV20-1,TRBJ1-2,TGCAGTGCTCGTCGGGACAGGGGGCGGGGTAACTATGGCTACACCTTC,CSARRDRGRGNYGYTF